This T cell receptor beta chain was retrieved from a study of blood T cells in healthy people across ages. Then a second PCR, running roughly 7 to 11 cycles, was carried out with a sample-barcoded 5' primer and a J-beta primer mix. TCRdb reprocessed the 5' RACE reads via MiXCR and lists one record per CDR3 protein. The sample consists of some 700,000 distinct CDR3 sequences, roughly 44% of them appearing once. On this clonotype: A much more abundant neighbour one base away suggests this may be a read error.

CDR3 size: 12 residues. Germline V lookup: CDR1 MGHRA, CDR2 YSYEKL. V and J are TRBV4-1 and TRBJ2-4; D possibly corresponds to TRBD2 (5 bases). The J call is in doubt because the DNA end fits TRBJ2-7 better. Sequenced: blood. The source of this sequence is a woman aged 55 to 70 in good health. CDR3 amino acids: CASSLSDHEQYF. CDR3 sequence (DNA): TGCGCCAGCAGCCTTAGCGACCACGAGCAGTACTTC.